This T cell receptor beta chain is from a study of cytomegalovirus exposure and HLA in healthy donors. V shed 7 bases, J shed 6 bases, and the junction held 12 bases outside the gene matches. From germline, CDR1 is MNHNS and CDR2 SASEGT. The CDR3 totals 15 residues. Using immunoSEQ multiplex PCR, the repertoire was profiled, and TCRdb retains in-frame clones only, with some absent. This table holds 55,000 to 70,000 clones, about 92% found once. In the case of this clone: Its matching antigen is unknown.

Findings of the study overall: For most TCR sequences rarity was the rule, although some public TCRs occurred in many donors. Published work reported that the classifier diagnosed cytomegalovirus status with high specificity and sensitivity.

This chain joins TRBV6-1 and TRBJ2-1; TRBD2 matches 7 bases. The sequenced material came from PBMCs. The sequence was obtained from a man aged 18 to 30 in good health and CMV-seropositive. The CDR3 spells CASTGLPRTGNEQFF. CDR3 sequence (DNA): TGTGCCAGCACGGGACTACCGAGAACAGGCAATGAGCAGTTCTTC.